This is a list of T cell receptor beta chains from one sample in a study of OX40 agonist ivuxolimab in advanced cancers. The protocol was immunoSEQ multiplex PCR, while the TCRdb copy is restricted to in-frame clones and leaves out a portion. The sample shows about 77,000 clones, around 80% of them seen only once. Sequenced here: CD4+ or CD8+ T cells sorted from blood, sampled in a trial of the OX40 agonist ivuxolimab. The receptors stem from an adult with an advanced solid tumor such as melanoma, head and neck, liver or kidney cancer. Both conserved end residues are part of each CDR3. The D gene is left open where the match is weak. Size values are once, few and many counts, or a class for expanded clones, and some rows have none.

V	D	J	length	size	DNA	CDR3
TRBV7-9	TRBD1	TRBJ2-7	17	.	TGTGCCAGCAGCTCTCTTAGCAGGGACAGGTCCCACTACGAGCAGTACTTC	CASSSLSRDRSHYEQYF
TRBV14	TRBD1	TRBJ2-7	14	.	TGTGCCAGCAGCCGACTGGGACAGGGCCACGAGCAGTACTTC	CASSRLGQGHEQYF
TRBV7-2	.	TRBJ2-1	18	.	TGTGCCAGCAGCTTAAGGCTTAATAGCGGTAGCTCCTACAATGAGCAGTTCTTC	CASSLRLNSGSSYNEQFF
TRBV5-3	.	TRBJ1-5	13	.	TGTGCCAGAAGCCGGGCCCACAATCAGCCCCAGCATTTT	CARSRAHNQPQHF
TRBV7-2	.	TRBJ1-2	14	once	TGTGCCAGCAGCTTAGAAGCAAGCGGGGATGGCTACACCTTC	CASSLEASGDGYTF
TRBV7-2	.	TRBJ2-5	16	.	TGTGCCAGCAGCCTCGCCAGGCCCAGCGTAGGAGAGACCCAGTACTTC	CASSLARPSVGETQYF
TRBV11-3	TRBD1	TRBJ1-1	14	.	TGTGCCAGCAGCCCGAACAGGGGCTGGGCTGAAGCTTTCTTT	CASSPNRGWAEAFF
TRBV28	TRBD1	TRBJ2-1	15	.	TGTGCCAGCAGTTTACCCATACAGGGGTACAATGAGCAGTTCTTC	CASSLPIQGYNEQFF
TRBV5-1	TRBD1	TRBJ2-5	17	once	TGCGCCAGCAGCCCCGGAAGGAAACAGGGGGCCGGGGAGACCCAGTACTTC	CASSPGRKQGAGETQYF
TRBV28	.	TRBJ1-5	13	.	TGTGCCAGCAGTTTAGTAGGGAATCAGCCCCAGCATTTT	CASSLVGNQPQHF
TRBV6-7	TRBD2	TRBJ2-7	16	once	TGTGCCAGCCCCGGGACTAGCGGGAGGGCCCCAAGTGAGCAGTACTTC	CASPGTSGRAPSEQYF
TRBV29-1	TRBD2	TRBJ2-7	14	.	TGCAGCGCGGGCTTACTAGCGGGGGGTTACGAGCAGTACTTC	CSAGLLAGGYEQYF
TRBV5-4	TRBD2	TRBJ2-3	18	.	TGTGCCAGCAGCATGCCCGGACTAGCGGGGGGGGTTACAGATACGCAGTATTTT	CASSMPGLAGGVTDTQYF
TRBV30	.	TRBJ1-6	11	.	TGTGCCTGGAGTGGGGAGAGGACCCTCCACTTT	CAWSGERTLHF
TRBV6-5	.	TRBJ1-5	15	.	TGTGCCAGCAGAAAAGGGGGTAATAGCAATCAGCCCCAGCATTTT	CASRKGGNSNQPQHF
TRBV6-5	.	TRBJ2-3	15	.	TGTGCCAGCAGTTACACGGCAGGGCGTACAGATACGCAGTATTTT	CASSYTAGRTDTQYF
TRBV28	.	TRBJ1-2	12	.	TGTGCCAGCAGTTGGCAAGGCTATGGCTACACCTTC	CASSWQGYGYTF
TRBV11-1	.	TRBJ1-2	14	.	TGTGCCAGCAGGCCTCGCGACAGCTACTATGGCTACACCTTC	CASRPRDSYYGYTF
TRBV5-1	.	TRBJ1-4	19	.	TGCGCCAGCAGCTTGAATAGGGCCAGAACCCTTACAACTAATGAAAAACTGTTTTTT	CASSLNRARTLTTNEKLFF
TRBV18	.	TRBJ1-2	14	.	TGTGCCAGCTCCCCCGGCAGGGGTGACTATGGCTACACCTTC	CASSPGRGDYGYTF
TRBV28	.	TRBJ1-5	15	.	TGTGCCAGCAGTTTAAGCACAGGTCGGTATCAGCCCCAGCATTTT	CASSLSTGRYQPQHF
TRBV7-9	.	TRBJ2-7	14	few	TGTGCCAGCAGCCCCGGGACACGCTCCTACGAGCAGTACTTC	CASSPGTRSYEQYF
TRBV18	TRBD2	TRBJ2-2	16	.	TGTGCCAGCTCATCCTTAGCGGGAGTAACAGACGGGGAGCTGTTTTTT	CASSSLAGVTDGELFF
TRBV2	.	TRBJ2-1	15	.	TGTGCCAGCAGTGAACAGGGGGGCTCCTACAATGAGCAGTTCTTC	CASSEQGGSYNEQFF
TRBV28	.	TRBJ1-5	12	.	TGTGCCAGCGAGGTTAGCAATCAGCCCCAGCATTTT	CASEVSNQPQHF
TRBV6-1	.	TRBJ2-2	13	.	TGTGCCAGCAGTGAAATCCCTCCCGGGGAGCTGTTTTTT	CASSEIPPGELFF
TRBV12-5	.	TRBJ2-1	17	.	TGTGCTAGTGGTTTGGGACAAACGAGGTTCTCCTACAATGAGCAGTTCTTC	CASGLGQTRFSYNEQFF
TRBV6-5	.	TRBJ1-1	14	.	TGTGCCAGCAGTTACCTGGGGGCGCGGACTGAAGCTTTCTTT	CASSYLGARTEAFF
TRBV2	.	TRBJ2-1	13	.	TGTGCCAGCAGTTACCAGGGGGGAGGTGAGCAGTTCTTC	CASSYQGGGEQFF
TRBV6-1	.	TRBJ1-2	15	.	TGTGCCAGCAGTGACTCGGGCAGCTTCAACTATGGCTACACCTTC	CASSDSGSFNYGYTF
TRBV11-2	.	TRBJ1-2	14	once	TGTGCCAGCAGCTTCCACGCCAGGGGTAATGGCTACACCTTC	CASSFHARGNGYTF
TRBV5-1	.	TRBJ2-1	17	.	TGCGCCAGCAGTCCCCGAGGCGATCGGGGGATATACAATGAGCAGTTCTTC	CASSPRGDRGIYNEQFF
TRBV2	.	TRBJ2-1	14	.	TGTGCCAGCAGTGAAGCCAGACTAGTCAATGAGCAGTTCTTC	CASSEARLVNEQFF
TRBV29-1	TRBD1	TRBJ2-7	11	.	TGCAGCGTTGGGGACAGAGACGAGCAGTACTTC	CSVGDRDEQYF
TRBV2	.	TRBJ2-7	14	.	TGTGCCAGCTTCGCCGGCCAGGGGTATTACGAGCAGTACTTC	CASFAGQGYYEQYF
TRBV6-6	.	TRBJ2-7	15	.	TGTGCCAGCAGTTACGAGAGGACGAAAACCTACGAGCAGTACTTC	CASSYERTKTYEQYF
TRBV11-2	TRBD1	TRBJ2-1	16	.	TGTGCCAGCAGCTTAGTAGCAGGGGGCGCCGGGAATGAGCAGTTCTTC	CASSLVAGGAGNEQFF
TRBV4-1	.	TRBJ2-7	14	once	TGCGCCAGCAGCCCGGACGGCTACTCCTACGAGCAGTACTTC	CASSPDGYSYEQYF
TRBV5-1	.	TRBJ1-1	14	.	TGCGCCAGCAGGACAAATGATTTAAGGAGTGAAGCTTTCTTT	CASRTNDLRSEAFF
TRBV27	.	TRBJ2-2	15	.	TGTGCCAGCAGTTTATCCCCAGCGAACACCGGGGAGCTGTTTTTT	CASSLSPANTGELFF
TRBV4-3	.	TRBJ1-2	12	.	TGCGCCAGCAGCCAGGGGGCTGATGGCTACACCTTC	CASSQGADGYTF
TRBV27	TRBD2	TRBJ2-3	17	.	TGTGCCAGCAGTACCCCTTTTCTAGCGGGGGACACAGATACGCAGTATTTT	CASSTPFLAGDTDTQYF
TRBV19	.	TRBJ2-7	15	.	TGTGCCAGTAGTATAGAGGGGGGAGCATCCTACGAGCAGTACTTC	CASSIEGGASYEQYF
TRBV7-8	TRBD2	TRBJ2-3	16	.	TGTGCCAGCAGCTTACTCGGCGGGGGGGCCGTAGATACGCAGTATTTT	CASSLLGGGAVDTQYF
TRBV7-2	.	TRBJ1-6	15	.	TGTGCCAGCAGCTCCCCCCAGTCTTATAATTCACCCCTCCACTTT	CASSSPQSYNSPLHF
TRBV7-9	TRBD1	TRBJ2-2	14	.	TGTGCCAGCACCCCCCAGGGGGACACCGGGGAGCTGTTTTTT	CASTPQGDTGELFF
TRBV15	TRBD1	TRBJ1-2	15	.	TGTGCCACCAGCAAGCCGGGACAGGGTTACAATGGCTACACCTTC	CATSKPGQGYNGYTF